These 32 T cell receptor beta chains share one sample of origin, sequenced in a study of blood T cell repertoires in COVID-19. Assay used: immunoSEQ multiplex PCR; TCRdb lists only in-frame clones, some missing. The repertoire holds fewer than 350,000 clones, about 86% seen once, with over 2.5% in the top ten. The sample comprised peripheral blood. These receptor sequences come from a woman in her sixties with active or convalescent COVID-19.

This clone was found a few times. V gene TRBV6-6 combines with J gene TRBJ2-7; the match to TRBD1 covers 9 bases. The germline gives CDR1 MNHNY, CDR2 SVGAGI (reference sequence). Trimming took 6 bases from V and 1 from J; bases not matched to a gene: 10. This CDR3 contains 16 residues. The CDR3 bases are TGTGCCAGCAGCTCAACCCGGGACAGGGTTTCCTACGAGCAGTACTTC. It yields the protein CASSSTRDRVSYEQYF.

In its sample, this clone was seen a few times. The gene calls are TRBV9 and TRBJ1-2; 11 bases are a match to TRBD1. J was trimmed by 8 bases and V by 4 bases; bases with no gene match: 7. CDR3 length equals 14 residues. Per germline, CDR1 SGDLS and CDR2 YYNGEE. Here the CDR3 reads CASSRGQGAKGYTF. The CDR3 DNA reads TGTGCCAGCAGCAGAGGACAGGGGGCGAAAGGCTACACCTTC.

The chain recombines TRBV9 with TRBJ1-1, with a weak D call TRBD1 (6 bases). V shed 3 bases and J shed 4 bases, with 13 bases lying between them. The CDR3 totals 14 residues. Germline loops: CDR1 SGDLS, CDR2 YYNGEE. In nucleotides, the CDR3 is TGTGCCAGCAGCGGACGGACAGCGACCACTGAAGCTTTCTTT. Encoded protein: CASSGRTATTEAFF. Full variable domain (outside the CDR3, taken from reference TRBV9 and TRBJ1-1): DSGVTQTPKHLITATGQRVTLRCSPRSGDLSVYWYQQSLDQGLQFLIQYYNGEERAKGNILERFSAQQFPDLHSELNLSSLELGDSALYFCASSGRTATTEAFFGQGTRLTVV.

The genes are TRBV7-2 and TRBJ2-7; 7 positions match TRBD2. The trim removed 5 bases at V and 2 bases at J, leaving 12 bases unmatched. This CDR3 is built from 16 residues. Germline CDR1 SGHTA, CDR2 FQGNSA. CDR3 residues: CASSPVGGGRAYEQYF. CDR3 nucleotide sequence: TGTGCCAGCAGCCCCGTTGGGGGGGGACGGGCCTACGAGCAGTACTTC.

The rearrangement joins TRBV24-1 to TRBJ2-5, with TRBD2 as a possible D gene (6 bases). Germline CDR1 reads KGHDR; CDR2 reads SFDVKD. This CDR3 has 14 residues. The V end was cut by 5 bases, the J end by 4 bases, with 13 bases between. The CDR3 sequence is CATSGGETRETQYF. CDR3 bases: TGTGCCACCAGTGGGGGGGAAACACGAGAGACCCAGTACTTC.

J is TRBJ2-2 and V is TRBV5-6; weak D call: TRBD1 (7 bases). The germline CDR1 and CDR2 sequences are SGHDT and YYEEEE. Trimming took off 4 bases at V and 1 base at J, with 14 bases between the two ends. There are 16 residues in the CDR3. CDR3 sequence reads: CASSMTGRENTGELFF. For the CDR3, the DNA is TGTGCCAGCAGCATGACAGGGCGGGAGAACACCGGGGAGCTGTTTTTT.

The rearrangement joins TRBV3-1 (or the pseudogene TRBV3-2) to TRBJ1-1; tentatively, D is TRBD1 (5 bases). Trimming took 6 bases from V and 11 from J, leaving 19 bases between them. CDR1 and CDR2 from the germline V gene are LGHDT and YNNKEL (reference sequence). The CDR3 is 13 residues long. The CDR3 DNA follows: TGTGCCAGCAGACCCCGGGGGGGGGAGGCCGCTTTCTTT. Residues: CASRPRGGEAAFF.

The rearrangement joins TRBV10-3 to TRBJ2-7; 11 bases align to TRBD1. Germline CDR1 and CDR2: ENHRY and SYGVKD. Germline trimming cut 4 bases from V and 5 bases from J; bases unmatched to any gene: 7. The CDR3 has 15 residues. Here the CDR3 reads CAISVLDRGLDEQYF. The CDR3 nucleotides are TGTGCCATCAGTGTACTGGACAGGGGGCTCGACGAGCAGTACTTC.

This chain joins TRBV11-2 and TRBJ2-3, with 7 bases lining up with TRBD2. The trim removed 3 bases at V and 4 bases at J, leaving 7 bases unmatched. The CDR3 covers 15 residues. Germline V gene sequence: CDR1 SGHAT, CDR2 FQNNGV. The CDR3 loop is CASSLGRGYADTQYF. CDR3 nucleotides: TGTGCCAGCAGCTTGGGGAGGGGATATGCAGATACGCAGTATTTT.

This clone was observed a few times. V gene TRBV5-1 combines with J gene TRBJ1-2, with 8 bases that match TRBD1. This CDR3 is 14 amino acids long. V dropped 4 bases and J dropped 3; count of bases not matched to a gene: 5. The V gene's germline CDR1 is SGHRS and CDR2 YFSETQ. This CDR3 is CASSESTGDYGYTF. CDR3 sequence (DNA): TGCGCCAGCAGCGAATCGACAGGGGACTATGGCTACACCTTC.

This clone has only a few counts. The rearrangement uses TRBV5-5 and TRBJ1-5, with D maybe TRBD1 (5 bases). V was clipped by 4 bases and J by 5 bases, with 10 bases between them. Germline V lookup: CDR1 SGHKS, CDR2 YYEKEE (reference sequence). The CDR3 runs 13 residues. This CDR3 is CASSTRDYQPQHF. CDR3 sequence (DNA): TGTGCCAGCAGCACCAGGGATTATCAGCCCCAGCATTTT.

The genes are TRBV20-1 and TRBJ1-2, with D hard to call. The ends were cut back, 3 bases at V and 0 bases at J, with 11 bases in the middle. Looked up from germline, CDR1 is DFQATT and CDR2 is SNEGSKA (reference sequence). This CDR3 contains 14 residues. The CDR3 DNA is TGCAGTGCTAGTGGGAGGGTCTCTAACTATGGCTACACCTTC. Protein: CSASGRVSNYGYTF.

V gene TRBV7-2 combines with J gene TRBJ1-2, with D perhaps TRBD1 (5 bases). Germline values: CDR1 SGHTA, CDR2 FQGNSA. The ends were cut back, 1 base at V and 4 bases at J, with 13 bases in the middle. This CDR3 contains 15 residues. The DNA for the CDR3 is TGTGCCAGCAGCTTAGTAGGCGGGGACCTCTATGGCTACACCTTC. It translates to CASSLVGGDLYGYTF.

This clone has just a few counts. The chain employs TRBV10-3 and TRBJ2-2, with 8 bases that match TRBD1. Germline CDR1 is ENHRY and CDR2 is SYGVKD. With V trimmed by 2 bases and J by 3 bases, 2 bases remained unmatched. CDR3 length: 15 residues. The CDR3 DNA follows: TGTGCCATCAGTGAGACAGGGGGGCACACCGGGGAGCTGTTTTTT. Its translation is CAISETGGHTGELFF.

The chain links TRBV6-5 to TRBJ1-3; D is perhaps TRBD1 (6 bases). Germline CDR1 reads MNHEY; CDR2 reads SVGAGI. The CDR3 contains 15 residues. Trimming removed 2 bases at V and 6 bases at J, with 14 bases between. The CDR3 bases are TGTGCCAGCAGTTACGCGCCAGGGGCGGAAAACACCATATATTTT. The encoded protein is CASSYAPGAENTIYF.

Only a few counts were recorded for this clone. V and J are TRBV2 and TRBJ1-2; no clear D gene. The CDR3 contains 13 residues. The germline gives CDR1 SNHLY, CDR2 FYNNEI. The germline V and J ends were trimmed by 3 bases and 8 bases, with 13 bases remaining between them. The chain's CDR3 is CASSERLEQGYTF. CDR3 DNA: TGTGCCAGCAGTGAGAGATTGGAGCAGGGCTACACCTTC.

CDR3 sequence (DNA): TGTGCCAGCAGTTTGCAGGGAGGTAATTCACCCCTCCACTTT. Its protein product is CASSLQGGNSPLHF. The J gene is TRBJ1-6, the V gene TRBV28; D may be TRBD1 (5 bases). Germline V gene sequence: CDR1 MDHEN, CDR2 SYDVKM. The CDR3 spans 14 residues. Trimming cost V 3 bases and J 6 bases, with 9 bases left between them.

The chain carries TRBV24-1 and TRBJ2-1; D call uncertain. This CDR3 has 15 amino acids. Germline CDR1 reads KGHDR; CDR2 reads SFDVKD. The V end lost 3 bases, the J end lost 5 bases, and 13 bases lay between the germline ends. The CDR3 reads CATSDRSTNHNEQFF. CDR3 coding DNA: TGTGCCACCAGTGATCGATCGACAAACCACAATGAGCAGTTCTTC.

The chain is built from TRBV30 and TRBJ1-2, with D possibly being TRBD1 (6 bases). The V end was cut by 1 base, the J end by 6 bases, with 21 bases between. Per germline, CDR1 GTSNPN and CDR2 SVGIG (reference sequence). The CDR3 is 16 amino acids. The CDR3 DNA reads as TGTGCCTGGAGTGAGGGGATAAGGGGGGGCCGCCATGGCTACACCTTC. Its protein product is CAWSEGIRGGRHGYTF.

The V gene is TRBV6-5, the J gene TRBJ1-1; unclear D gene. The germline V gene has CDR1 MNHEY and CDR2 SVGAGI. The V and J ends lost 11 bases and 0 bases respectively, with 13 bases between them. This CDR3 has 13 amino acids. The CDR3 sequence: CAGGVSLNTEAFF. CDR3 bases: TGTGCCGGAGGTGTTAGCTTGAACACTGAAGCTTTCTTT.

The rearrangement joins TRBV12-3 or TRBV12-4 to TRBJ2-7; tentatively, D is TRBD2 (6 bases). The CDR3 length is 12 residues. V was cut by 7 bases and J by 2 bases, with 9 bases left in between. The chain's CDR3 is CASTSGAYEQYF. Written as DNA, the CDR3 is TGTGCCAGCACCTCGGGGGCCTACGAGCAGTACTTC.

The V call is TRBV19, the J call TRBJ2-5; D is ambiguous. The CDR3 is 14 residues long. CDR1 LNHDA and CDR2 SQIVND come from the germline V gene (reference sequence). V was pared by 2 bases and J by 5 bases, with 12 bases between. The chain's CDR3 is CASSISGLLETQYF. CDR3 DNA sequence: TGTGCCAGTAGTATAAGTGGGCTCCTTGAGACCCAGTACTTC. The full variable domain, in which reference TRBV19 and TRBJ2-5 provide the parts outside the CDR3, is DGGITQSPKYLFRKEGQNVTLSCEQNLNHDAMYWYRQDPGQGLRLIYYSQIVNDFQKGDIAEGYSVSREKKESFPLTVTSAQKNPTAFYLCASSISGLLETQYFGPGTRLLVL.

Worth noting for this clone: Germline is not matched at one junction end, which may reflect a read error. V usage is TRBV7-2 and J usage is TRBJ2-7; no definite D call. This CDR3 comprises 13 residues. CDR1 and CDR2 from the germline V gene are SGHTA and FQGNSA. CDR3 amino acids: CASSLAGSDEQYF. As DNA, the CDR3 is TGTGCCAGCAGCTTGGCAGGCTCCGACGAGCAGTACTTC.

The chain has TRBV5-1 and TRBJ1-4; no reliable D call. CDR1 SGHRS and CDR2 YFSETQ come from the germline V gene. The CDR3 is made up of 15 amino acids. V was pared by 1 base and J by 5 bases, with 12 bases between. The CDR3 DNA follows: TGCGCCAGCAGCTTGTTTACGGGGAACAATGAAAAACTGTTTTTT. Its protein is CASSLFTGNNEKLFF.

This clone was seen repeatedly, ten times or more. This chain connects TRBV2 to TRBJ1-2; D remains unclear. The CDR3 is 14 amino acids. Germline CDR1 and CDR2: SNHLY and FYNNEI. V was cut by 1 base and J by 10 bases, with 16 bases left in between. CDR3 bases: TGTGCCAGCAGTGAAGGGTGGCAGCGGGAGGACTACACCTTC. Translating it yields CASSEGWQREDYTF.

The chain uses TRBV18 and TRBJ1-2, with D possibly matching TRBD1 (5 bases). V shed 3 bases and J shed 10 bases, with 21 bases lying between them. The V gene's germline CDR1 is KGHSH and CDR2 LQKENI. This CDR3 comprises 15 residues. The chain's CDR3 is CASSPGAGSFGDYTF. The CDR3 DNA is TGTGCCAGCTCACCGGGCGCAGGGTCATTCGGTGACTACACCTTC.

This rearrangement joins TRBV7-7 to TRBJ2-7, with D tentatively TRBD1 (6 bases). Germline lookup yields CDR1 SSHAT and CDR2 FNYEAQ (reference sequence). V dropped 3 bases and J dropped 3 bases, with 15 bases sitting between them. This CDR3 comprises 15 residues. This chain's CDR3 is CASSLTTGLLYEQYF. The CDR3 nucleotides are TGTGCCAGCAGCTTGACCACAGGGTTGCTCTACGAGCAGTACTTC. Full variable domain (remainder filled in from reference TRBV7-7 and TRBJ2-7): GAGVSQSPRYKVTKRGQDVTLRCDPISSHATLYWYQQALGQGPEFLTYFNYEAQPDKSGLPSDRFSAERPEGSISTLTIQRTEQRDSAMYRCASSLTTGLLYEQYFGPGTRLTVT.

Worth noting for this clone: At one of its ends the junction is not consistent with the germline gene, which may arise from a read error. This chain joins TRBV7-7 and TRBJ2-5; no definite D call. The CDR3 sequence is 16 residues long. CDR1 and CDR2 from the germline V gene are SSHAT and FNYEAQ (reference sequence). The CDR3 DNA is TGTGCTAGCAGCTTAGGCTCACAGCAAGGACAAGAGACCCAGTACTTC. Translated, it gives CASSLGSQQGQETQYF.

Turning to this clone: The identical CDR3 is also encoded by other nucleotide sequences in the sample. The chain couples TRBV19 to TRBJ1-6, with 8 bases that match TRBD1. CDR3 length: 17 residues. V was clipped by 1 base and J by 0 bases; unmatched bases: 2. Germline CDR1 and CDR2: LNHDA and SQIVND (reference sequence). The CDR3 loop reads CASSIGQGSSYNSPLHF. In nucleotides, the CDR3 is TGTGCCAGTAGTATAGGACAGGGGAGCTCCTATAATTCACCCCTCCACTTT. The full variable domain, its missing parts supplied by reference TRBV19 and TRBJ1-6, is DGGITQSPKYLFRKEGQNVTLSCEQNLNHDAMYWYRQDPGQGLRLIYYSQIVNDFQKGDIAEGYSVSREKKESFPLTVTSAQKNPTAFYLCASSIGQGSSYNSPLHFGNGTRLTVT.

This rearrangement joins TRBV5-4 to TRBJ1-1, with TRBD1 matching over 7 bases. From germline, CDR1 is SGHNT and CDR2 YYREEE (reference sequence). The CDR3 contains 15 residues. V gave up 4 bases and J gave up 1 base; unmatched junction bases: 7. CDR3 bases: TGTGCCAGCAGCCCCCGACAGGGCTCGAACACTGAAGCTTTCTTT. Protein product: CASSPRQGSNTEAFF.

V usage is TRBV7-8 and J usage is TRBJ1-1, with D perhaps TRBD1 (5 bases). The germline V gene encodes CDR1 SGHVS and CDR2 FQNEAQ. The ends were cut back, 1 base at V and 7 bases at J, with 13 bases in the middle. The CDR3 spans 14 residues. The CDR3 coding sequence is TGTGCCAGCAGCTTAGGCTTGCGGGACGGTGAAGCTTTCTTT. It codes for CASSLGLRDGEAFF.

The chain couples TRBV5-4 to TRBJ1-1, with D possibly TRBD1 on 6 matching bases. Trimming left V 7 bases short and J 0 bases short, with 16 bases between. CDR3 size: 15 residues. Per germline, CDR1 SGHNT and CDR2 YYREEE (reference sequence). The CDR3 sequence: CASGRGGIMNTEAFF. The CDR3 nucleotides are TGTGCCAGCGGGAGGGGGGGGATAATGAACACTGAAGCTTTCTTT.